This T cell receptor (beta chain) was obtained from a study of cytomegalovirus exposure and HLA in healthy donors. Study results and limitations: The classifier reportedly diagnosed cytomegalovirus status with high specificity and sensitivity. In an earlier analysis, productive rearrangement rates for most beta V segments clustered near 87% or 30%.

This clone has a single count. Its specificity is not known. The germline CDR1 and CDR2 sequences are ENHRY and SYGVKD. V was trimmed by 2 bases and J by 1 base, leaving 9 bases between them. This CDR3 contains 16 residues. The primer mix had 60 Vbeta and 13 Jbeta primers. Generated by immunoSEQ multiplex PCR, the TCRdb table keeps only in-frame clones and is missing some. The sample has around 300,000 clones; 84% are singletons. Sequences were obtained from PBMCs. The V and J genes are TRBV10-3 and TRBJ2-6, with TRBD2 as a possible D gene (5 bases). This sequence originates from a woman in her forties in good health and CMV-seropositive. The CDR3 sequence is CAISETGLSGANVLTF. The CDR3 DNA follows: TGTGCCATCAGTGAGACGGGGTTATCTGGGGCCAACGTCCTGACTTTC.